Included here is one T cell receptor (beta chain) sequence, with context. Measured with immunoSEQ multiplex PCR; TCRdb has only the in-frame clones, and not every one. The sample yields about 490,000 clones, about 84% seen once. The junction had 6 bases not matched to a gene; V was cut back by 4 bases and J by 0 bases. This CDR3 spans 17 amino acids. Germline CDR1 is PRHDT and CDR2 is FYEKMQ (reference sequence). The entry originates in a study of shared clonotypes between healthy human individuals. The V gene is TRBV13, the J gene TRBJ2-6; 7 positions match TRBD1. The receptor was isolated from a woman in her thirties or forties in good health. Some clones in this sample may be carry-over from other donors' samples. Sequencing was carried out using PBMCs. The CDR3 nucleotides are TGTGCCAGCAGCTCGAACCGACAGGGCTCTGGGGCCAACGTCCTGACTTTC. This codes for CASSSNRQGSGANVLTF.